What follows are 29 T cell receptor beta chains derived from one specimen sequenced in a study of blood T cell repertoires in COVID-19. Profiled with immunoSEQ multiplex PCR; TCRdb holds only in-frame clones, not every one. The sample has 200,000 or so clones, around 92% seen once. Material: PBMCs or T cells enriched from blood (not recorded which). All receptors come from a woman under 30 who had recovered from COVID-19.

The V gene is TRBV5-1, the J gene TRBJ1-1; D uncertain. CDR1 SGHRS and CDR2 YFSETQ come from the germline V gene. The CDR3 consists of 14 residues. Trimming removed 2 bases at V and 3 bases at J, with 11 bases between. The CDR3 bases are TGCGCCAGCAGCTTCGGTGTGGGAGACACTGAAGCTTTCTTT. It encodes CASSFGVGDTEAFF.

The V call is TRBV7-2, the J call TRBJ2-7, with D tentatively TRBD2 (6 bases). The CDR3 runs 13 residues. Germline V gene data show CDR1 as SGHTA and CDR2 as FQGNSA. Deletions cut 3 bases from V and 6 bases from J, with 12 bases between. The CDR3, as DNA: TGTGCCAGCAGCTTGGACCGGGAGAGCGAGCAGTACTTC. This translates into CASSLDRESEQYF.

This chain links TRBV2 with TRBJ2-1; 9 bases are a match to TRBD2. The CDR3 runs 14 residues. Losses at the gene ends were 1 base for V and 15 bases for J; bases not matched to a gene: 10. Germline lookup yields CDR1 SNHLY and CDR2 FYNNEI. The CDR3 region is CASSEGGGGAPRFF. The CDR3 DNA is TGTGCCAGCAGTGAAGGGGGCGGGGGGGCCCCTCGGTTCTTC.

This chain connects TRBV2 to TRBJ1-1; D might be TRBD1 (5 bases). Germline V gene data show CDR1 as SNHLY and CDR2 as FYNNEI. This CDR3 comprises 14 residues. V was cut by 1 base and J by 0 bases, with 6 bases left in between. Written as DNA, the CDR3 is TGTGCCAGCAGTGAAGGACAGATGAACACTGAAGCTTTCTTT. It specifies CASSEGQMNTEAFF.

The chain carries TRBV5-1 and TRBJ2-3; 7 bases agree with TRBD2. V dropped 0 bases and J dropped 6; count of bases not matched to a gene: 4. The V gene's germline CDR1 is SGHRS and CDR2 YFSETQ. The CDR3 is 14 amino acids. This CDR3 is CASSLASGEDTQYF. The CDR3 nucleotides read TGCGCCAGCAGCTTGGCCAGCGGGGAGGATACGCAGTATTTT.

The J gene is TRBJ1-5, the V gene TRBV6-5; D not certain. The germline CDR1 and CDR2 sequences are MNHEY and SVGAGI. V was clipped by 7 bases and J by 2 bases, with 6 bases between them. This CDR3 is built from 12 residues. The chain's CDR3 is CASTTGNQPQHF. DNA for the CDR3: TGTGCCAGCACTACGGGCAATCAGCCCCAGCATTTT.

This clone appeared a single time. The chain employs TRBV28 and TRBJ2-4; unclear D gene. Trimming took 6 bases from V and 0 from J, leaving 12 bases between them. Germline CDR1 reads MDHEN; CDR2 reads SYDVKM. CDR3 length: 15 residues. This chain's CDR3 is CASSQARLAKNIQYF. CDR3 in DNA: TGTGCCAGCAGCCAAGCAAGACTAGCCAAAAACATTCAGTACTTC.

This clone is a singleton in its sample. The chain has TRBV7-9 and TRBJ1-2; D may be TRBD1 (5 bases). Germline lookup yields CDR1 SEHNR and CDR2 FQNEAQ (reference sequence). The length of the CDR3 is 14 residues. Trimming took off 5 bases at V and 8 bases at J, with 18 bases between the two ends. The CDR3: CASSHVGGGVGYTF. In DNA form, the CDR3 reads TGTGCCAGCAGCCACGTGGGGGGAGGTGTGGGCTACACCTTC. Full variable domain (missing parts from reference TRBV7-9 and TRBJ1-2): DTGVSQNPRHKITKRGQNVTFRCDPISEHNRLYWYRQTLGQGPEFLTYFQNEAQLEKSRLLSDRFSAERPKGSFSTLEIQRTEQGDSAMYLCASSHVGGGVGYTFGSGTRLTVV.

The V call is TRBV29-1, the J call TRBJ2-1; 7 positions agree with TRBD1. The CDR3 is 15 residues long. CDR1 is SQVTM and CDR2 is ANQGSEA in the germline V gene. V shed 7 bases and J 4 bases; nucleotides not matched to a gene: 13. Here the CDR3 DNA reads TGCAGCGCCCGAGGGACAGCCAAACCTTACAATGAGCAGTTCTTC. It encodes CSARGTAKPYNEQFF.

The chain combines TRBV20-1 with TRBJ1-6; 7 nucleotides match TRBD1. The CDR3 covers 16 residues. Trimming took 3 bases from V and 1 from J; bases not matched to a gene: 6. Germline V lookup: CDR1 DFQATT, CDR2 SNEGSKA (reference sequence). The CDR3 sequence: CSASRDSLSYNSPLHF. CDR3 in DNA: TGCAGTGCTAGTAGGGACAGTCTGTCCTATAATTCACCCCTCCACTTT.

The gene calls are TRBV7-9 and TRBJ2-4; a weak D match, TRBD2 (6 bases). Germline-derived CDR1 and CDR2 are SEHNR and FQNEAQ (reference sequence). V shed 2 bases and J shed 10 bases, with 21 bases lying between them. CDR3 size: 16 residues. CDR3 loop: CASSLSMGTELWIQYF. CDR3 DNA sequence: TGTGCCAGCAGCTTATCTATGGGGACTGAATTGTGGATTCAGTACTTC.

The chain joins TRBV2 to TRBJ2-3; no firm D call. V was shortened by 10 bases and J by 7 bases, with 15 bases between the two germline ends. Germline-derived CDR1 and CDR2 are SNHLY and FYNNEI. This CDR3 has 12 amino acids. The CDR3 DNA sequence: TGTGCCATCGGATTAATGGAGTATACGCAGTATTTT. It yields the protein CAIGLMEYTQYF.

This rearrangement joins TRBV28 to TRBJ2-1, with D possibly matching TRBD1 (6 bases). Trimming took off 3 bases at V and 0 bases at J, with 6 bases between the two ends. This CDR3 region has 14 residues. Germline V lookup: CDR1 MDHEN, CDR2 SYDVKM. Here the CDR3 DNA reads TGTGCCAGCAGTTTCAGGGGCTCCTACAATGAGCAGTTCTTC. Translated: CASSFRGSYNEQFF.

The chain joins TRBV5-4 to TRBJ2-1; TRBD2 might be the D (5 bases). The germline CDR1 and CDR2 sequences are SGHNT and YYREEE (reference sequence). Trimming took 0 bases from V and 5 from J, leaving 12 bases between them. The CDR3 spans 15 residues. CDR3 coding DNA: TGTGCCAGCAGCTTGGCTCGGGGATGGAACAATGAGCAGTTCTTC. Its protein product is CASSLARGWNNEQFF.

This CDR3 is CASKRQQGNIQYF. Written as DNA, the CDR3 is TGTGCCAGCAAGAGACAGCAGGGAAACATTCAGTACTTC. V and J are TRBV6-5 and TRBJ2-4; D is possibly TRBD1 (5 bases). The CDR3 is made up of 13 amino acids. Trimming took 7 bases from V and 6 from J, leaving 13 bases between them. CDR1 MNHEY and CDR2 SVGAGI come from the germline V gene.

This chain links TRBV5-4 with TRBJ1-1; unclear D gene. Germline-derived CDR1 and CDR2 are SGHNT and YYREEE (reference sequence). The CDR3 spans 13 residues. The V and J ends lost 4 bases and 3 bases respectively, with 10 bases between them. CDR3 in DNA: TGTGCCAGCAGCCCTGTCCGGGACACTGAAGCTTTCTTT. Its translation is CASSPVRDTEAFF. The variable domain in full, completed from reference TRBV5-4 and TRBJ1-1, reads ETGVTQSPTHLIKTRGQQVTLRCSSQSGHNTVSWYQQALGQGPQFIFQYYREEENGRGNFPPRFSGLQFPNYSSELNVNALELDDSALYLCASSPVRDTEAFFGQGTRLTVV.

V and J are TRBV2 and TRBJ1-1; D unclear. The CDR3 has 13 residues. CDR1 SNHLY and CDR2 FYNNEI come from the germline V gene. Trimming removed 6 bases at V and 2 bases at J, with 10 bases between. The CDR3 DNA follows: TGTGCCAGCAGGGAGGAGGTTAACACTGAAGCTTTCTTT. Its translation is CASREEVNTEAFF.

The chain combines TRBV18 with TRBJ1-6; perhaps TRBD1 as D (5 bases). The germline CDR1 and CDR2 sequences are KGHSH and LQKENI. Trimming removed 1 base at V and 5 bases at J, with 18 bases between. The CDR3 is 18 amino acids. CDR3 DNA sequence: TGTGCCAGCTCACCACGTCCCAATTATTTAGGGGATAATTCACCCCTCCACTTT. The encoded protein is CASSPRPNYLGDNSPLHF.

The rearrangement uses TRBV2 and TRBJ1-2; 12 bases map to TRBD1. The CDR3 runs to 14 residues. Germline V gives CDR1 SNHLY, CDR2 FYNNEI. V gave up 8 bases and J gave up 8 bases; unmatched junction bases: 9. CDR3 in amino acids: CASVGDRGRRGYTF. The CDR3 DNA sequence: TGTGCCAGCGTCGGGGACAGGGGGCGGAGAGGCTACACCTTC.

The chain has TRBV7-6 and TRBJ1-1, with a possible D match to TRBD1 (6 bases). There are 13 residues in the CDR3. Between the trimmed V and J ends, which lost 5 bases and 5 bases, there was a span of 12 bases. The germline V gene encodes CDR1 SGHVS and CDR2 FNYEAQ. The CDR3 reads CASSRGGGTEAFF. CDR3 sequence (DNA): TGTGCCAGCAGCCGAGGGGGTGGGACTGAAGCTTTCTTT.

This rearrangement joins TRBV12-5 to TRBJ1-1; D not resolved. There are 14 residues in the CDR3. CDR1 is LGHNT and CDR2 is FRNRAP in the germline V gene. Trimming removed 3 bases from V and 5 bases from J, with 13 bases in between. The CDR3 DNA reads TGTGCTAGTGGTTTCCTCCTTGGAGGGACTGAAGCTTTCTTT. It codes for CASGFLLGGTEAFF.

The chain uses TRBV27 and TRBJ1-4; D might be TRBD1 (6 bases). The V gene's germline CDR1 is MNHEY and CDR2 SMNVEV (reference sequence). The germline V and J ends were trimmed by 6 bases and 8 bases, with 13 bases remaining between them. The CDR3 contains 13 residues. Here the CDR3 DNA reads TGTGCCAGCAGATACAGGGTTAAAGAAAAACTGTTTTTT. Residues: CASRYRVKEKLFF.

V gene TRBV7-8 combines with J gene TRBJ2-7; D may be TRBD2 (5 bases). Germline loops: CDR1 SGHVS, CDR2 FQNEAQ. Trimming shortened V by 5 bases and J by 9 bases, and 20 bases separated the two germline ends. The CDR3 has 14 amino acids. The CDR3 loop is CASSPGRGSVGQYF. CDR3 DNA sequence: TGTGCCAGCAGCCCCGGGCGCGGGTCCGTGGGGCAGTACTTC.

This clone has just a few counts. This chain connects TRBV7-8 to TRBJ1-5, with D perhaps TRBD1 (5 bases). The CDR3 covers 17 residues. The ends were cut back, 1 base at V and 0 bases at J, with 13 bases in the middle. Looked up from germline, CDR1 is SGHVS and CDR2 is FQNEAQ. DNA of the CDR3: TGTGCCAGCAGCTTAGTTGGGCCAGGGATTAGCAATCAGCCCCAGCATTTT. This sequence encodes CASSLVGPGISNQPQHF.

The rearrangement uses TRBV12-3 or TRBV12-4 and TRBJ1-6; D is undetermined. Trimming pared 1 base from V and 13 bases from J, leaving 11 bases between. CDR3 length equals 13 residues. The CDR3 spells CASSLGVTGPLHF. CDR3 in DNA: TGTGCCAGCAGTTTAGGAGTCACGGGTCCCCTCCACTTT.

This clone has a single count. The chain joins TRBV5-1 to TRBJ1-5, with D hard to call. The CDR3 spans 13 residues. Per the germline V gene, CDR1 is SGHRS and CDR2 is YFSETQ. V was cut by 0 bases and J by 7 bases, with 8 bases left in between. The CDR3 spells CASSLGGDQPQHF. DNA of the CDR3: TGCGCCAGCAGCTTGGGGGGAGACCAGCCCCAGCATTTT.

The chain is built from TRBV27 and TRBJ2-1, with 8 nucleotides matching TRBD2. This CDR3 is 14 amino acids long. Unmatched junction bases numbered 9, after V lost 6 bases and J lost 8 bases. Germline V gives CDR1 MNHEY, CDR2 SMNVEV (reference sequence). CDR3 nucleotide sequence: TGTGCCAGCAGATCGGGGGGGCTAAATTATGAGCAGTTCTTC. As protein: CASRSGGLNYEQFF.

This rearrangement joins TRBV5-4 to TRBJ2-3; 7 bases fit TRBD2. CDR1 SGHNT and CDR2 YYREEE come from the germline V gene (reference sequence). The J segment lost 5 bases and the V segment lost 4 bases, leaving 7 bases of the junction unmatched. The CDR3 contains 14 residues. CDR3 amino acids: CASSLGGGEDTQYF. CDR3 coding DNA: TGTGCCAGCAGCCTGGGCGGGGGAGAAGATACGCAGTATTTT.

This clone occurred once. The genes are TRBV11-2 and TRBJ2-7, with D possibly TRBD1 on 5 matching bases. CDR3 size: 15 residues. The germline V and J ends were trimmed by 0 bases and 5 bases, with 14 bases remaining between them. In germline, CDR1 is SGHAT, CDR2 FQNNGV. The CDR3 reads CASSLDQGSIDEQYF. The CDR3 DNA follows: TGTGCCAGCAGCTTAGATCAGGGTAGCATCGACGAGCAGTACTTC.